What follows is one T cell receptor beta chain and its context. The antigen is undetermined. The germline gene is not matched at one end of the junction; a read error may be the cause. Germline V gene lookup returns CDR1 GTSNPN and CDR2 SVGIG (reference sequence). The CDR3 runs to 13 residues. At testing, patients were 2 to 39 years old, with reduced naive and increased memory T-cell proportions. The PCR used 52 TRBV and 13 TRBJ primers. Sequencing was performed with immunoSEQ multiplex PCR; in TCRdb, only in-frame clones are kept and a portion is missing. The data hold 20,000 to 25,000 clones, with about 88% observed a single time. This sample is part of a study of regulatory T cells. Study observations and caveats: In CD3G-deficient patients, conventional CD4+ T cells were enriched for hydrophobic CDR3 residues at positions 6 and 7.

Sequences were obtained from conventional CD4+ T cells sorted from blood. The chain is built from TRBV30 and TRBJ2-7; 9 bases agree with TRBD1. The receptor's source is a child younger than 18 with CD3G deficiency. CDR3 nucleotide sequence: TGTGCCTGGAGTGTGCGGACAGGGGAAGGGGTAAGCTTC. Amino acids: CAWSVRTGEGVSF.